The 13 T cell receptor beta chains below were found in one sample sequenced in a study of blood T cells in healthy people across ages. A second PCR, run for about 7 to 12 cycles, used a sample-barcoded 5' primer plus a J-beta primer mix. TCRdb reprocessed the 5' RACE reads with MiXCR, giving one entry per CDR3 protein. The table has approximately 600,000 distinct CDR3 sequences, around three fifths seen once; the top ten hold 35% to 40%. The specimen sequenced was blood. The receptors were gathered from a man aged 55 to 70 in good health.

As for this clonotype: A much larger clone lies one base from this, so it may be a read error. The chain has TRBV6-1 and TRBJ2-4; D may be TRBD2 (5 bases). Germline V gives CDR1 MNHNS, CDR2 SASEGT. The CDR3 covers 12 residues. V shed 7 bases and J shed 4 bases, with 8 bases lying between them. The chain's CDR3 is CASNREKNIQYF. The CDR3 DNA reads as TGTGCCAGCAACCGGGAAAAAAACATTCAGTACTTC.

J is TRBJ2-7 and V is TRBV19, with TRBD1 matching over 8 bases. This CDR3 contains 16 residues. V lost 0 bases and J lost 6; bases outside the gene matches: 10. In germline, CDR1 is LNHDA, CDR2 SQIVND (reference sequence). CDR3 sequence reads: CASSIDQGRGQGEQYF. The DNA for the CDR3 is TGTGCCAGTAGTATAGATCAAGGCAGGGGGCAAGGCGAGCAGTACTTC.

The rearrangement uses TRBV28 and TRBJ2-7; a possible D gene is TRBD1 (5 bases). This CDR3 region has 14 residues. Trimming cost V 5 bases and J 1 base, with 12 bases left between them. Germline V gene sequence: CDR1 MDHEN, CDR2 SYDVKM. The CDR3: CASSPQAGSYEQYF. The CDR3 DNA reads as TGTGCCAGCAGTCCCCAAGCAGGGTCCTACGAGCAGTACTTC.

The chain's CDR3 is CASRGQVDSPLHF. CDR3 in DNA: TGTGCCAGCAGGGGACAGGTCGATTCACCCCTCCACTTT. The chain carries TRBV2 and TRBJ1-6, with 8 bases fitting TRBD1. The germline V gene encodes CDR1 SNHLY and CDR2 FYNNEI. The CDR3 extends over 13 amino acids. The trim removed 6 bases at V and 8 bases at J, leaving 3 bases unmatched.

This chain connects TRBV12-3 or TRBV12-4 to TRBJ2-5, with TRBD1 matching over 10 bases. The CDR3 is made up of 15 amino acids. Trimming cost V 5 bases and J 4 bases; bases outside gene matches: 7. The CDR3 region is CASSHWDRGGETQYF. In DNA form, the CDR3 reads TGTGCCAGCAGTCACTGGGACAGGGGAGGAGAGACCCAGTACTTC.

To note about this clonotype: A read error may account for a junction end that differs from germline. V usage is TRBV4-1 and J usage is TRBJ2-7; 7 nucleotides align to TRBD1. The CDR3 covers 14 residues. CDR1 and CDR2 from the germline V gene are MGHRA and YSYEKL. CDR3 sequence (DNA): TGCGCCAGCAGCCAAGACAGGGGGACCTACAAGCAGTACTTC. This encodes CASSQDRGTYKQYF.

This clonotype was counted between two and nine times. The chain recombines TRBV12-3 or TRBV12-4 with TRBJ2-7; tentatively, D is TRBD2 (6 bases). V dropped 6 bases and J dropped 3 bases, with 18 bases sitting between them. The CDR3 sequence is 15 residues long. As DNA, the CDR3 is TGTGCCAGCAGCGTAGCCGGGGGTGCCCTCTACGAGCAGTACTTC. Translating gives CASSVAGGALYEQYF.

The chain's CDR3 is CASSQRGQDEQFF. CDR3 DNA: TGTGCCAGCAGCCAACGGGGTCAGGATGAGCAGTTCTTC. The chain is built from TRBV3-1 and TRBJ2-1; tentative D call: TRBD2 (5 bases). V lost 2 bases, J lost 8 bases, and 10 bases lay in between. The CDR3 extends over 13 amino acids. CDR1 and CDR2 (germline): LGHDT, YNNKEL (reference sequence).

This chain links TRBV9 with TRBJ2-1; 11 bases are shared with TRBD2. The trim removed 0 bases at V and 8 bases at J, leaving 4 bases unmatched. This CDR3 is 15 amino acids long. Germline V gene lookup returns CDR1 SGDLS and CDR2 YYNGEE. DNA of the CDR3: TGTGCCAGCAGCGTAGAGGGACTAGCGGTTTATGAGCAGTTCTTC. Its protein product is CASSVEGLAVYEQFF.

The chain employs TRBV7-7 and TRBJ2-3; tentative D call: TRBD1 (6 bases). CDR3 length equals 15 residues. Trimming removed 1 base at V and 4 bases at J, with 12 bases between. Germline V gene lookup returns CDR1 SSHAT and CDR2 FNYEAQ (reference sequence). CDR3: CASSLDVGAADTQYF. CDR3 DNA sequence: TGTGCCAGCAGCTTAGACGTGGGGGCGGCAGATACGCAGTATTTT. The full variable domain, rest sourced from reference TRBV7-7 and TRBJ2-3, is GAGVSQSPRYKVTKRGQDVTLRCDPISSHATLYWYQQALGQGPEFLTYFNYEAQPDKSGLPSDRFSAERPEGSISTLTIQRTEQRDSAMYRCASSLDVGAADTQYFGPGTRLTVL.

Ten or more counts support this clonotype. The V and J genes are TRBV5-5 and TRBJ1-5; the D is unclear. The CDR3 has 13 amino acids. Between the trimmed V and J ends, which lost 1 base and 5 bases, there was a span of 7 bases. Germline loops: CDR1 SGHKS, CDR2 YYEKEE (reference sequence). CDR3 loop: CASSLTDDQPQHF. The CDR3 bases are TGTGCCAGCAGCTTGACAGACGATCAGCCCCAGCATTTT. Together with reference TRBV5-5 and TRBJ1-5, the CDR3 gives the full variable domain: DAGVTQSPTHLIKTRGQQVTLRCSPISGHKSVSWYQQVLGQGPQFIFQYYEKEERGRGNFPDRFSARQFPNYSSELNVNALLLGDSALYLCASSLTDDQPQHFGDGTRLSIL.

Worth noting for this clonotype: The germline gene is not matched at one end of the junction; a read error may be the cause. The chain is built from TRBV6-5 and TRBJ2-7, with D hard to call. The J call is in doubt because the DNA end fits TRBJ2-5 better. This CDR3 is built from 14 residues. Per germline, CDR1 MNHEY and CDR2 SVGAGI. The CDR3 DNA reads as TGTGCCAGCAGTGACTCCCGTGTCCAAGAGACCCAGTACTTC. It codes for CASSDSRVQETQYF.

The chain links TRBV3-1 to TRBJ2-7; D may be TRBD1 (5 bases). V lost 2 bases to trimming and J lost 2 bases, with 10 bases between them. Germline assignment: CDR1 LGHDT and CDR2 YNNKEL (reference sequence). The CDR3 spans 14 residues. The CDR3 reads CASSQTLQAYEQYF. The DNA of the CDR3 is TGTGCCAGCAGCCAAACACTACAGGCCTACGAGCAGTACTTC.